This TCR beta chain was retrieved from a study of vaccination effects on CD4 cells after COVID-19 (dated 2022 in TCRdb). About the investigation overall: Each participant got two doses of an mRNA SARS-CoV-2 vaccine, either BNT162b2 or mRNA-1273. SARS-CoV-2 spike-specific CD4+ TCR repertoires from before and after mRNA vaccination were compared in COVID-19 convalescent patients and in infection-naive vaccine recipients. A total of 10 COVID-19 convalescent patients and a few SARS-CoV-2-naive healthy vaccine recipients were included in the full study. Cultures from other donors in the study were sequenced using the Oncomine TCR Beta short-read assay on an Illumina iSeq 100. Points the paper makes about the study in general: Among healthy vaccine recipients, nearly all vaccine-induced clones were SARS-CoV-2 mono-reactive, and just 1 of 255 was cross-reactive with common cold coronaviruses. Marked clonal contraction was observed in both infection-induced and vaccine-induced clones at late post-vaccination timepoints, consistent with waning T cell responses. The study was limited by a small number of convalescent patients, and early post-infection timepoints were lacking.

Points on this clone: It has no known antigen specificity. One base away there is no much larger clone; base qualities are not given.

The library was generated by the immunoSEQ multiplex PCR assay. TCR beta CDR3 sequencing was performed on DNA from the cultured, isolated CD4+ T cells. As for the authors' bioinformatics: The analysis removed non-productive TCR sequences, trimmed reads to the CDR3 region, and retained only CDR3s that were 7 or more amino acids long. The MANAFEST web app was used to identify antigen-specific clonotypes by comparing expansion in peptide wells with expansion in reference cultures. Positive clones required FDR<0.05 expansion versus reference and all other wells, odds ratio above 5, and frequency above 0.1% in two replicate wells. Clonotypes significantly expanded in SARS-CoV-2 spike wells and in at least one common cold coronavirus spike condition were defined as cross-reactive. Levenshtein distance calculated with the stringdist R package was used to assess CDR3 similarity, and unrooted trees were constructed with ape in R 3.6.1. TCRdb carries this immuneACCESS record with in-frame sequences only. Its versions omit some clonotypes, under half of them owing to an unresolved V gene in the studies checked, with the rest unexplained. V, J and clone size are taken as reported in that table, and D and trimming were inferred from the DNA itself. Within this sample are approximately 30,000 clones, with approximately 75% of them counted one time only. The ten largest clones add up to approximately 10% of the sample.

To identify antigen-specific CD4+ T cell clonotypes by their expansion, the ViraFEST assay first stimulated PBMC with viral peptide pools and then applied TCR sequencing. After about 10 days of culture, CD4+ T cells were isolated with the EasySep CD4+ T cell isolation kit. Healthy vaccine recipients had no prior SARS-CoV-2 infection, confirmed by negative nucleocapsid antibodies before and after vaccination. A few million PBMC per well were cultured in IMDM with about 5.4% human AB serum, about 9.4 IU/ml IL-2 and gentamicin, plus 10 ug/ml peptides. On days 3 and 7, half of the culture medium was replaced with fresh IL-2-containing medium. Each peptide stimulation condition was cultured in triplicate wells unless otherwise noted. PBMC were separated from whole blood using Ficoll-Paque Plus gradient centrifugation and were then either cryopreserved at -140C or used fresh. Overlapping peptide pools spanned the spike proteins of SARS-CoV-2 and the common cold coronaviruses HCoV-NL63, HCoV-OC43 and HCoV-229E. Genomic DNA was extracted from cultured CD4+ T cells with the QIAamp micro DNA kit.

CDR1 ENHRY and CDR2 SYGVKD were looked up in the germline V gene. There are 15 amino acids in the CDR3, from cysteine to phenylalanine inclusive. The only DNA kept is the CDR3, 45 bases in frame from the first base. The V end gives up 8 bases and the J end 6 bases, leaving 11 bases in the junction not matched to a gene. The specimen was CD4+ T cells from PBMCs cultured with SARS-CoV-2 spike peptides, collected before COVID-19 vaccination. This specimen's cell subset or site label, interpreted: SARS-CoV-2 spike overlapping peptide pool stimulation. The chain is assembled from TRBV10-3 and TRBJ1-4; TRBD1 aligns with 8 central bases. This sequence was found in a human donor who received a COVID-19 vaccine. The nucleotides read TGTGCCATCGGGTCTACCGGACAGGGTTATGAAAAACTGTTTTTT. The translation is CAIGSTGQGYEKLFF.